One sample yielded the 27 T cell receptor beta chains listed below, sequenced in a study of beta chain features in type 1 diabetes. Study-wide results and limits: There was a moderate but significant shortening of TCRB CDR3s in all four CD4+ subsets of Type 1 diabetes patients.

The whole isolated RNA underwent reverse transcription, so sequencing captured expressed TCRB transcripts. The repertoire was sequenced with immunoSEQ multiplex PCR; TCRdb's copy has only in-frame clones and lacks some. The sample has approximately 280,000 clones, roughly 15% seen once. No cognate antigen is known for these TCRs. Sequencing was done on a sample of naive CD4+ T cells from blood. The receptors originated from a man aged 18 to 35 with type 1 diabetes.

The DNA of the CDR3 is TGTGCCAGCAGCCATTCAGGGGGGTCCTACGAGCAGTACTTC. Amino acid sequence: CASSHSGGSYEQYF. The chain links TRBV14 to TRBJ2-7, with TRBD1 as a possible D gene (7 bases). CDR3 length equals 14 residues. Trimming shortened V by 3 bases and J by 1 base, and 10 bases separated the two germline ends. Per the germline V gene, CDR1 is SGHDN and CDR2 is FVKESK.

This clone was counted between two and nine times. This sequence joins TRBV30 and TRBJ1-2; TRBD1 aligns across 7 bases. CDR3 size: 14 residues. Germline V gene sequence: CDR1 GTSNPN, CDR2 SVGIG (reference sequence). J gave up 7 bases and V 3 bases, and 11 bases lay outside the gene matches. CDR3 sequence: CAWRSAGGGAGYTF. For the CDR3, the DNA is TGTGCCTGGAGATCGGCAGGGGGAGGTGCTGGCTACACCTTC. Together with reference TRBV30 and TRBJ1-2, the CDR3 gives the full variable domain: SQTIHQWPATLVQPVGSPLSLECTVEGTSNPNLYWYRQAAGRGLQLLFYSVGIGQISSEVPQNLSASRPQDRQFILSSKKLLLSDSGFYLCAWRSAGGGAGYTFGSGTRLTVV.

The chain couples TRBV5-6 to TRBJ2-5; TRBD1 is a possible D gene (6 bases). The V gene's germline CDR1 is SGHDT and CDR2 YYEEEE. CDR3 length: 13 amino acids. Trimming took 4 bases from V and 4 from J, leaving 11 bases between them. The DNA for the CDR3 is TGTGCCAGCAGCCGTACAGGGTCAGAGACCCAGTACTTC. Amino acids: CASSRTGSETQYF.

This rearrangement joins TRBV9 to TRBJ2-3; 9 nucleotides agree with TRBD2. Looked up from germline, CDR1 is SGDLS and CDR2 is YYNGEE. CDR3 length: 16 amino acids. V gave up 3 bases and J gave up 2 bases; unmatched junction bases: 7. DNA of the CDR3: TGTGCCAGCAGCGAACGTAGCGGGGGTAACACAGATACGCAGTATTTT. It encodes CASSERSGGNTDTQYF. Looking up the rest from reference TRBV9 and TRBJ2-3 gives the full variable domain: DSGVTQTPKHLITATGQRVTLRCSPRSGDLSVYWYQQSLDQGLQFLIQYYNGEERAKGNILERFSAQQFPDLHSELNLSSLELGDSALYFCASSERSGGNTDTQYFGPGTRLTVL.

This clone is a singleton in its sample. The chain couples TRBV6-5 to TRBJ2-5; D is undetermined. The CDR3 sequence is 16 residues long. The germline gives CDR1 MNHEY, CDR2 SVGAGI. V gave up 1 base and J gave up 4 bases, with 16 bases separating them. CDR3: CASSYYGPSARETQYF. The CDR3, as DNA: TGTGCCAGCAGTTACTATGGCCCTTCTGCCCGAGAGACCCAGTACTTC.

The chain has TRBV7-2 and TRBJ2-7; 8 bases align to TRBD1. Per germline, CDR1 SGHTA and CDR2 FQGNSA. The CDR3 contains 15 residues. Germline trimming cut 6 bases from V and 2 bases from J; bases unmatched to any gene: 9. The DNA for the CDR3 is TGTGCCAGCAGTCCACAGGGGGTCCATACCTACGAGCAGTACTTC. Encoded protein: CASSPQGVHTYEQYF.

The CDR3 DNA sequence: TGTGCCAGCAGCTTGGAGACGGACAGATTCTCCTATAGCAATCAGCCCCAGCATTTT. Amino acids: CASSLETDRFSYSNQPQHF. The chain carries TRBV5-4 and TRBJ1-5; weak D call: TRBD1 (6 bases). Germline CDR1 is SGHNT and CDR2 is YYREEE (reference sequence). V lost 0 bases and J lost 0, with 19 bases in between. The CDR3 is 19 residues long.

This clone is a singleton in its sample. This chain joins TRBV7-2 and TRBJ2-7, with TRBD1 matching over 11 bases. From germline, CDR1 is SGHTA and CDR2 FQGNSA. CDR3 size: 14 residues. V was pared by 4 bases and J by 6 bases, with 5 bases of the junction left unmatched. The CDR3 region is CASSSDRGRSEQYF. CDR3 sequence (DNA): TGTGCCAGCAGCTCGGACAGGGGGCGCAGCGAGCAGTACTTC.

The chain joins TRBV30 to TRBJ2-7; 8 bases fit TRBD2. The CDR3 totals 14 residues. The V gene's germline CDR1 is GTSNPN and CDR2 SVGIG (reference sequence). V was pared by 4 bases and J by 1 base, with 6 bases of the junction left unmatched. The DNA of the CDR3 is TGTGCCTGGACCGCTAGCGGGCGATCCTACGAGCAGTACTTC. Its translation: CAWTASGRSYEQYF.

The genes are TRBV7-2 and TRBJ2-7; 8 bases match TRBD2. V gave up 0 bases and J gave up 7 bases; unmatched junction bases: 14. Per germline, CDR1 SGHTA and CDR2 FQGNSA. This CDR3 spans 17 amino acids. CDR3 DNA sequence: TGTGCCAGCAGCTTAGCGCTCCGGGAGGGAAGTTTAGGGGAGCAGTACTTC. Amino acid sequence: CASSLALREGSLGEQYF.

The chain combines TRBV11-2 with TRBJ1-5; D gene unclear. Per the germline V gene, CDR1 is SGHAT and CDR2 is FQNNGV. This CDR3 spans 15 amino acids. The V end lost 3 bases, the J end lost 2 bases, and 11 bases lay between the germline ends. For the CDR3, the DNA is TGTGCCAGCAGCTTCCTAAAAAATGGCAATCAGCCCCAGCATTTT. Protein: CASSFLKNGNQPQHF.

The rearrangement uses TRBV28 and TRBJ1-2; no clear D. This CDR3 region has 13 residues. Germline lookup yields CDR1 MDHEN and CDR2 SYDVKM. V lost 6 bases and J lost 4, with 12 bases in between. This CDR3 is CASRTGDLYGYTF. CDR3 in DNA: TGTGCCAGCAGGACTGGAGACCTCTATGGCTACACCTTC.

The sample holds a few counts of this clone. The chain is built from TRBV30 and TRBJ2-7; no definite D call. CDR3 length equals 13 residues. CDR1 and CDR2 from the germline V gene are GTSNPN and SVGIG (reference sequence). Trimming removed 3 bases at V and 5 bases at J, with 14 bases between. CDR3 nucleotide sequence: TGTGCCTGGAGCCCTGCGAACGAGAACGAGCAGTACTTC. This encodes CAWSPANENEQYF. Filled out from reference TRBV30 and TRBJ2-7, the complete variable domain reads SQTIHQWPATLVQPVGSPLSLECTVEGTSNPNLYWYRQAAGRGLQLLFYSVGIGQISSEVPQNLSASRPQDRQFILSSKKLLLSDSGFYLCAWSPANENEQYFGPGTRLTVT.

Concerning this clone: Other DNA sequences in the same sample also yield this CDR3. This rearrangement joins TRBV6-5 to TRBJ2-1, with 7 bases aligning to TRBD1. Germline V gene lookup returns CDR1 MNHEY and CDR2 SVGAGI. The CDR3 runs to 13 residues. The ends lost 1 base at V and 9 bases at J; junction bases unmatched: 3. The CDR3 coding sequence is TGTGCCAGCAGTTACTTGGCAGGGGGTGAGCAGTTCTTC. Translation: CASSYLAGGEQFF.

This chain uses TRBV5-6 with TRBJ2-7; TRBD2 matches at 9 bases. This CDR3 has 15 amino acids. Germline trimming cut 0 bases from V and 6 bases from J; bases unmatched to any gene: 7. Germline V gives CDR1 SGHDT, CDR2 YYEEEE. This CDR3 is CASSLGSGGSGEQYF. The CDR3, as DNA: TGTGCCAGCAGCTTGGGTAGCGGGGGTTCCGGCGAGCAGTACTTC.

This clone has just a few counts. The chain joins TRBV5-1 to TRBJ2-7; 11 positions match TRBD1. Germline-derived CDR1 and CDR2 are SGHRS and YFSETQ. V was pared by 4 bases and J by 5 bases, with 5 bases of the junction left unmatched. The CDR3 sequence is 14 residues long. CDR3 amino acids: CASSLGQGGDEQYF. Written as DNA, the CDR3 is TGCGCCAGCAGCCTGGGACAGGGGGGTGACGAGCAGTACTTC.

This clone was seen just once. The CDR3 coding sequence is TGTGCCAGCAGCTTAGTGGGGGGGCCGGAGACCCAGTACTTC. This translates into CASSLVGGPETQYF. The rearrangement uses TRBV7-9 and TRBJ2-5; TRBD2 might be the D (7 bases). Trimming left V 1 base short and J 5 bases short, with 11 bases between. The V gene's germline CDR1 is SEHNR and CDR2 FQNEAQ (reference sequence). The CDR3 loop spans 14 amino acids. Full variable domain (remainder filled in from reference TRBV7-9 and TRBJ2-5): DTGVSQNPRHKITKRGQNVTFRCDPISEHNRLYWYRQTLGQGPEFLTYFQNEAQLEKSRLLSDRFSAERPKGSFSTLEIQRTEQGDSAMYLCASSLVGGPETQYFGPGTRLLVL.

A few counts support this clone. The CDR3 region has the DNA TGTGCCAGCTCAACGACGGGAGCACTCTCCTACGAGCAGTACTTC. This sequence encodes CASSTTGALSYEQYF. The chain uses TRBV18 and TRBJ2-7, with a possible D match to TRBD2 (6 bases). This CDR3 spans 15 amino acids. V gave up 5 bases and J gave up 0 bases, with 14 bases separating them. The germline gives CDR1 KGHSH, CDR2 LQKENI.

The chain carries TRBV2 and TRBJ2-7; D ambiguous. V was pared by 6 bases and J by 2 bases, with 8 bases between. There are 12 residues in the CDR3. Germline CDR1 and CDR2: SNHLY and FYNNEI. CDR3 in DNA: TGTGCCAGCAGCGTGGGCCCCTACGAGCAGTACTTC. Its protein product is CASSVGPYEQYF.

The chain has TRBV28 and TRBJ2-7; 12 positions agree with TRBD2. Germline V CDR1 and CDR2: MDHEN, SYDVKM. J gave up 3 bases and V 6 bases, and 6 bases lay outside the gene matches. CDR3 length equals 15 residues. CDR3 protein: CASSWTSGKLYEQYF. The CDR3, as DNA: TGTGCCAGCAGCTGGACTAGCGGGAAACTCTACGAGCAGTACTTC.

As DNA, the CDR3 is TGTGCCAGCAGTCCCGCGTTACGGCGGGGCTACACCTTC. It specifies CASSPALRRGYTF. The chain combines TRBV27 with TRBJ1-2; D not resolved. V was pared by 5 bases and J by 8 bases, with 15 bases between. CDR1 is MNHEY, CDR2 SMNVEV, per germline (reference sequence). The length of the CDR3 is 13 residues.

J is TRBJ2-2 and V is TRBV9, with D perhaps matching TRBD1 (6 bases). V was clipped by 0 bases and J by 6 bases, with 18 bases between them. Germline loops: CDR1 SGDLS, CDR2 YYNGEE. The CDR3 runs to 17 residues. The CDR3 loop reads CASSVGSGGAHAGELFF. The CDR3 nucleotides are TGTGCCAGCAGCGTAGGCTCTGGGGGCGCTCATGCCGGGGAGCTGTTTTTT.

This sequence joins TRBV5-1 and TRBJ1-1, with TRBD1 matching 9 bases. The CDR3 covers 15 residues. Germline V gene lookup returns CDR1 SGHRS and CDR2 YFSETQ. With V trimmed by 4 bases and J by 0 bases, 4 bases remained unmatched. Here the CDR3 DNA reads TGCGCCAGCAGCGGGGGGACAGGGATGAACACTGAAGCTTTCTTT. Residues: CASSGGTGMNTEAFF.

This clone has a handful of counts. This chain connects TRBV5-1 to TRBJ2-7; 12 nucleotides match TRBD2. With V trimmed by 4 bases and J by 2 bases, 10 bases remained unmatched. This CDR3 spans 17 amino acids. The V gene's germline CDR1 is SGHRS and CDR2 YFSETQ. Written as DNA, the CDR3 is TGCGCCAGCAGCCCGAGACTAGCGGGGGTCACCACCTACGAGCAGTACTTC. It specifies CASSPRLAGVTTYEQYF. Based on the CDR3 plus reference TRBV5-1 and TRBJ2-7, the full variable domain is KAGVTQTPRYLIKTRGQQVTLSCSPISGHRSVSWYQQTPGQGLQFLFEYFSETQRNKGNFPGRFSGRQFSNSRSEMNVSTLELGDSALYLCASSPRLAGVTTYEQYFGPGTRLTVT.

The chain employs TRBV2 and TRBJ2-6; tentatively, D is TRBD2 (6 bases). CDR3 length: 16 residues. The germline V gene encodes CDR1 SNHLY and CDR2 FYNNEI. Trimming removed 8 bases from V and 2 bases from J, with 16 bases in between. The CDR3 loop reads CASSGGLLAGANVLTF. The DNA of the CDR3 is TGTGCCAGCTCCGGGGGTTTACTAGCTGGGGCCAACGTCCTGACTTTC.

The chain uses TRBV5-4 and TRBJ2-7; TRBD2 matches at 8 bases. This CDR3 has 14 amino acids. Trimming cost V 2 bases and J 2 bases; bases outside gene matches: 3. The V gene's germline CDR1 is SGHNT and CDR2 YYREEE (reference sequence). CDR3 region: CASSLRTSPYEQYF. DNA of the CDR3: TGTGCCAGCAGCTTAAGGACTAGCCCCTACGAGCAGTACTTC.

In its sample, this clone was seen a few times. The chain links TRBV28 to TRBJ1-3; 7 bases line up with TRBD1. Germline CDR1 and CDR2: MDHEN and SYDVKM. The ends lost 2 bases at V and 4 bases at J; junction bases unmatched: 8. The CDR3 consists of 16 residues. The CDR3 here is CASSLLRGLRGNTIYF. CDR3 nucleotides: TGTGCCAGCAGTTTACTTAGGGGGCTACGAGGAAACACCATATATTTT. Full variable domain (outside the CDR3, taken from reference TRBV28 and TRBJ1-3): DVKVTQSSRYLVKRTGEKVFLECVQDMDHENMFWYRQDPGLGLRLIYFSYDVKMKEKGDIPEGYSVSREKKERFSLILESASTNQTSMYLCASSLLRGLRGNTIYFGEGSWLTVV.